This entry lists 2 T cell receptor beta chains sequenced from one sample in a study of T cell responses to AZD1222 COVID-19 vaccine (dated by TCRdb to about 2021). The meaning of the sample's time point label: baseline before first vaccination. Library generation was performed with the immunoSEQ multiplex PCR assay. What TCRdb holds here is the immuneACCESS table cut down to in-frame rearrangements. Part of the clones is not present; checked against another copy, under half of the missing clones reflect an unresolved V gene, and the others are unexplained. Within this sample are 100,000 to 150,000 clones, with about 94% of them counted one time only. The top ten clones comprise about 5% of the sample. The material sequenced was peripheral blood, taken on day 0 of AZD1222 vaccination. The receptors were gathered from an adult in good health.

The chain links TRBV24-1 to TRBJ1-2, with D unresolved. V shed 4 bases and J shed 2 bases, with 10 bases lying between them. CDR1 and CDR2 from the germline V gene are KGHDR and SFDVKD. The CDR3 contains 14 residues. CDR3 in DNA: TGTGCCACCAGTGACCGTACAACGAACTATGGCTACACCTTC. This translates into CATSDRTTNYGYTF.

This clone has only one observation. V usage is TRBV5-1 and J usage is TRBJ1-1, with D maybe TRBD1 (5 bases). The V end lost 3 bases, the J end lost 2 bases, and 11 bases lay between the germline ends. Germline V gene data show CDR1 as SGHRS and CDR2 as YFSETQ. CDR3 length: 14 amino acids. CDR3 protein: CASSSGRSNTEAFF. DNA for the CDR3: TGCGCCAGCAGCTCGGGACGGAGTAACACTGAAGCTTTCTTT. Together with reference TRBV5-1 and TRBJ1-1, the CDR3 gives the full variable domain: KAGVTQTPRYLIKTRGQQVTLSCSPISGHRSVSWYQQTPGQGLQFLFEYFSETQRNKGNFPGRFSGRQFSNSRSEMNVSTLELGDSALYLCASSSGRSNTEAFFGQGTRLTVV.